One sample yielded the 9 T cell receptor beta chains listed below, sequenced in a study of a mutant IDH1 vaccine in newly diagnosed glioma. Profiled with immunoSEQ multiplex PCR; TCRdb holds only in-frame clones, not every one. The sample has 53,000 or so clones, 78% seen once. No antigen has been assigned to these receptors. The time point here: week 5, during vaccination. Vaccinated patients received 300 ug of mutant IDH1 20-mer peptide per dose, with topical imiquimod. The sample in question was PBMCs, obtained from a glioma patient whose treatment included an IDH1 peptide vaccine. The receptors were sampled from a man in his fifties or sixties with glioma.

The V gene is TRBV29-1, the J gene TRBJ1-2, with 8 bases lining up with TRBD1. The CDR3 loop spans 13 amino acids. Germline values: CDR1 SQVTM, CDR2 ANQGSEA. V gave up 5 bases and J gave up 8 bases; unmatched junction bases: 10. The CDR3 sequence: CSVTVGQGSGYTF. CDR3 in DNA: TGCAGCGTTACCGTAGGACAGGGAAGCGGCTACACCTTC.

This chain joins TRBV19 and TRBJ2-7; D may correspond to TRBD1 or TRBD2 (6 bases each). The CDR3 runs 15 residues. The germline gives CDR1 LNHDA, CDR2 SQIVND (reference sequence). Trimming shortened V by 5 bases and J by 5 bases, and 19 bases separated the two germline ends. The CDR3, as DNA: TGTGCCAGTAGTCCCCTAGGAGGGGGACAAGACGAGCAGTACTTC. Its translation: CASSPLGGGQDEQYF.

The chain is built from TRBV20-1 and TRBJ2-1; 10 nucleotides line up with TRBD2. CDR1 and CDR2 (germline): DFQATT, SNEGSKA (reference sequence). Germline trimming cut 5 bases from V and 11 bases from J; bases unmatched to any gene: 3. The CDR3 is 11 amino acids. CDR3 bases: TGCAGTGCTGTACTAGCGGGGAAGCAGTTCTTC. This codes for CSAVLAGKQFF.

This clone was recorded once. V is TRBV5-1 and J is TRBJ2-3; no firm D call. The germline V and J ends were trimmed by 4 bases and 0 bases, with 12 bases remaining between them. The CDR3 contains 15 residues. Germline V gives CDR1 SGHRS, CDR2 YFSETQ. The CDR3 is CASSQQRPSTDTQYF. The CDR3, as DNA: TGCGCCAGCAGCCAACAGAGACCTAGCACAGATACGCAGTATTTT.

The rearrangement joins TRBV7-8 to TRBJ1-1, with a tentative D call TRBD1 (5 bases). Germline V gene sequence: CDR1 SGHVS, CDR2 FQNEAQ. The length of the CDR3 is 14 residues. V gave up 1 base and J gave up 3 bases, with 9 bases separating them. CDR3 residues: CASSLDRRDTEAFF. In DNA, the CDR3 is TGTGCCAGCAGCTTAGACCGCAGGGACACTGAAGCTTTCTTT.

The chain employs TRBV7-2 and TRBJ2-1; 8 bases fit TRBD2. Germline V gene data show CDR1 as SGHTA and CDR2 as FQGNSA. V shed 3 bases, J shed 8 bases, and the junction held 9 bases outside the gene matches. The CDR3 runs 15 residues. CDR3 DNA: TGTGCCAGCAGCTTGGAGGGGACTAGGACCGATGAGCAGTTCTTC. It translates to CASSLEGTRTDEQFF.

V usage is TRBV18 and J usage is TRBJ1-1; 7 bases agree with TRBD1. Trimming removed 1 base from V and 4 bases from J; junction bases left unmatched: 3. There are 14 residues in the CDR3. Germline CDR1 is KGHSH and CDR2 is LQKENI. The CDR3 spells CASSPQGASTEAFF. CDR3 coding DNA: TGTGCCAGCTCACCACAGGGGGCGAGCACTGAAGCTTTCTTT.

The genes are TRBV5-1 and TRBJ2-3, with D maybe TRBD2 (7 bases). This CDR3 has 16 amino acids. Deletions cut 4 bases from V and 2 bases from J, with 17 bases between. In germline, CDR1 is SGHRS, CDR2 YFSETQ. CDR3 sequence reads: CASSLFGGASTDTQYF. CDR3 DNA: TGCGCCAGCAGCCTTTTTGGGGGGGCATCCACAGATACGCAGTATTTT.

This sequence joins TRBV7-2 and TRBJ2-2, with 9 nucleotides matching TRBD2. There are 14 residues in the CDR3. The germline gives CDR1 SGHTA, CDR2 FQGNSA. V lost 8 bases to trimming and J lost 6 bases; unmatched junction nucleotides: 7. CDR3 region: CASERGDSSGELFF. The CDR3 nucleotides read TGTGCCAGCGAGCGGGGGGATTCATCCGGGGAGCTGTTTTTT.